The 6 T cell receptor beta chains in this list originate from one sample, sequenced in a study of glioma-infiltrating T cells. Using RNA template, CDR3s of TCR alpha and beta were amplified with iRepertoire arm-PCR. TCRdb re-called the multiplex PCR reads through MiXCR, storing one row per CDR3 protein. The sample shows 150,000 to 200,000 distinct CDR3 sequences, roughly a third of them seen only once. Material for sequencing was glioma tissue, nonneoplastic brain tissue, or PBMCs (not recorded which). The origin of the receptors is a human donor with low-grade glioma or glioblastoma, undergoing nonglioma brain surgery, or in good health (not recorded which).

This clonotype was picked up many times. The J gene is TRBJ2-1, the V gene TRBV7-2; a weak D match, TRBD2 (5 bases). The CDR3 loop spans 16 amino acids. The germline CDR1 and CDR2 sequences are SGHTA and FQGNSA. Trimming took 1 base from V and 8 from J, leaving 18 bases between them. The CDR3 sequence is CASSLGTQQPPHEQFF. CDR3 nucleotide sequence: TGTGCCAGCAGCTTAGGGACTCAGCAACCCCCCCATGAGCAGTTCTTC. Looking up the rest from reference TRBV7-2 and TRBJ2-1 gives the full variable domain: GAGVSQSPSNKVTEKGKDVELRCDPISGHTALYWYRQSLGQGLEFLIYFQGNSAPDKSGLPSDRFSAERTGGSVSTLTIQRTQQEDSAVYLCASSLGTQQPPHEQFFGPGTRLTVL.

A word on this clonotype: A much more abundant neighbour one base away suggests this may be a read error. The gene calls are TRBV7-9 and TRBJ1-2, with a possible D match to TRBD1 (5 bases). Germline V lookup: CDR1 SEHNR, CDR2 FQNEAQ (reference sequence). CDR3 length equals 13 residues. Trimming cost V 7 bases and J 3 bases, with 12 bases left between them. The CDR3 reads CASTTGEYYGYTF. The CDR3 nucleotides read TGTGCCAGCACCACGGGGGAATACTATGGCTACACCTTC. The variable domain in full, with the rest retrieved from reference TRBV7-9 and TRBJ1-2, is DTGVSQNPRHKITKRGQNVTFRCDPISEHNRLYWYRQTLGQGPEFLTYFQNEAQLEKSRLLSDRFSAERPKGSFSTLEIQRTEQGDSAMYLCASTTGEYYGYTFGSGTRLTVV.

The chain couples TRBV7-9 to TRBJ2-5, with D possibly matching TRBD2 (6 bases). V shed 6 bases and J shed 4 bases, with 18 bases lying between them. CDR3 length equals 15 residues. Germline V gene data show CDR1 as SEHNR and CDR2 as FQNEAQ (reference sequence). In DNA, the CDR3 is TGTGCCAGCAGTTACGGGACTTTGGGTAGAGAGACCCAGTACTTC. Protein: CASSYGTLGRETQYF.

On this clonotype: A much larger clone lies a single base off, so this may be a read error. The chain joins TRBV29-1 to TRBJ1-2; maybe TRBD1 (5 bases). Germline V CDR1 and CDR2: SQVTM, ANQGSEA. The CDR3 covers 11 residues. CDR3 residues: CRVEGVGGYTF. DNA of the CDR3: TGCAGGGTTGAAGGGGTGGGTGGCTACACCTTC. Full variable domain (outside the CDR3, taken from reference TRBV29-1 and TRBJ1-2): SAVISQKPSRDICQRGTSLTIQCQVDSQVTMMFWYRQQPGQSLTLIATANQGSEATYESGFVIDKFPISRPNLTFSTLTVSNMSPEDSSIYLCRVEGVGGYTFGSGTRLTVV.

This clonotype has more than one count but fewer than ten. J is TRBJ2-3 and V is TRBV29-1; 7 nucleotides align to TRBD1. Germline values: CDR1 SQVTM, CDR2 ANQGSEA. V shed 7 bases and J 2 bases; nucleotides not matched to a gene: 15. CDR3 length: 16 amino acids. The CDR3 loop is CSAGTGTAILTDTQYF. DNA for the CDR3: TGCAGCGCAGGGACCGGGACAGCCATCCTCACAGATACGCAGTATTTT.

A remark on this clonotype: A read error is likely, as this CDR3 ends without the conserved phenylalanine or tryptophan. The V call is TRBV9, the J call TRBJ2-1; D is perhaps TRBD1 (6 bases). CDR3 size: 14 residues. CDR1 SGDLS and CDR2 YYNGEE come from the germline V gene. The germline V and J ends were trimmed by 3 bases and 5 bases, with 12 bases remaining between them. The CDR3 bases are TGTGCCAGCAGCGCCTGGACAGAAAACAATGAGCAGTTCTTG. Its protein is CASSAWTENNEQFL.